Described below is a single T cell receptor (beta chain) sequence and its context. Its antigen has not been determined. No much larger clone exists at a distance of one base, and base qualities are not known. This sample was included in a study of blood T cell repertoires in COVID-19 (TCRdb year 2020). Regarding the research as a whole: Recovered participants in ImmuneRACE Cohort 3 were defined as having two consecutive negative NP/OP PCR tests, clearance from a healthcare professional, or resolution of symptoms. The dataset comprised deeply sampled blood TCRbeta repertoires from subjects exposed to, actively infected with, or recovered from COVID-19. The material from the prospective study consisted of cDNA or gDNA derived from T cells, B-cell-depleted T cells, or PBMCs. The repertoires were released in a freely available public database intended as a resource for research on the immune response to SARS-CoV-2. The samples were drawn from two sources: the first 160 participants of the ongoing ImmuneRACE study, and some 1,300 subjects contributed by 6 global collaborators. Where HLA class I and class II types were available, the types were taken from metadata supplied by the sample provider, not from assay-based typing. Samples from collaborators originated in the United States, Italy and Spain and spanned both the acute and convalescent phases of COVID-19. A de-identified subject ID, COVID-19 status, age in years and sex were almost always included in the sample metadata.

TCRbeta CDR3 regions were amplified from genomic DNA using the immunoSEQ Assay, a bias-controlled multiplex PCR. The study's own analysis went as follows. Nucleated cell counts per sample were estimated from amplification of reference gene primers within the assay. To quantify the absolute abundance of each unique TCRbeta CDR3 rearrangement, sequence reads were collapsed and filtered. Productive Simpson clonality was computed per sample as the square root of Simpson's diversity index over productive rearrangements. Not all clones reach the TCRdb copy of this immuneACCESS table, which keeps in-frame sequences only. Checked studies attribute under half of the gap to unresolved V genes and leave the rest unexplained. For V, J and clone size, that table is used; D and trimming come from the DNA. The sample contains roughly 150,000 clones, 70% to 85% of them found a single time. Around a fifth of the sample is in the top ten clones.

Overall study outcomes, separate from this receptor: How much clinical and demographic metadata was included differed by source and by participant, and the metadata was provided uncurated.

The V end gives up 8 bases and the J end 5 bases, leaving 2 bases in the junction not matched to a gene. Taken from the germline V gene, the CDR1 and CDR2 loops are SNHLY and FYNNEI. The CDR3 runs 13 amino acids, cysteine and phenylalanine included. The entry retains the CDR3 DNA only, 39 bases that are in frame from base 1. Participants in the prospective study were enrolled through a virtual design, were aged roughly 18 to 90 years, and lived in roughly 25 United States geographic areas. To assign participants to cohorts, the prospective study relied on clinical history that participants themselves reported in a screening survey and a study questionnaire. In the prospective study, mobile phlebotomists collected whole blood, serum and a nasopharyngeal or oropharyngeal swab from each participant. Over a roughly 2-month period, participants in the prospective study had the option of providing additional blood draws and questionnaires. Prospective study blood samples were shipped either frozen or at room temperature before DNA extraction.

This clonotype was obtained from an older woman in a cohort exposed to, infected with or recovered from COVID-19 (not recorded which). Sequencing was performed on PBMCs or T cells enriched from blood (not recorded which). The rearrangement combines TRBV2 with TRBJ2-3; 12 middle bases align to TRBD2. The DNA sequence is given as TGTGCCAGCCGGACTAGCGGGATAGATACGCAGTATTTT. It encodes CASRTSGIDTQYF.